A selection of T cell receptor beta chains follows, all from one sample in a study of shared clonotypes between healthy human individuals. Some clones are missing from TCRdb's copy, which holds only in-frame ones; the method was immunoSEQ multiplex PCR. The repertoire holds 1.5 million to 2.5 million clones, with approximately 95% as singletons. Material for sequencing was naive CD8+ T cells sorted from blood. Source of these receptors: a man aged 18 to 30 in good health. Both conserved end residues are part of each CDR3.

j_call v_call cdr3_aa
TRBJ2-7 TRBV11-2 CASSLATGEQYF
TRBJ2-1 TRBV28 CASSLIAGTYNEQFF
TRBJ2-3 TRBV9 CASSVEGGGTDTQYF
TRBJ2-2 TRBV30 CAWSVTGPTGELFF
TRBJ2-1 TRBV29-1 CSAEGLAGSEYNEQFF
TRBJ2-2 TRBV21-1 CASGDRDRSTGELFF
TRBJ2-3 TRBV7-9 CASSVGLQSSDTQYF
TRBJ1-6 TRBV4-1 CASSPGGQGYNSPLHF
TRBJ1-3 TRBV4-1 CASSHSGNTIYF
TRBJ2-3 TRBV6-4 CASSLTGAWTDTQYF
TRBJ2-2 TRBV28 CASRPGPPDTGELFF
TRBJ2-7 TRBV4-3 CASSQDADSYEQYF
TRBJ2-7 TRBV10-2 CASRTGGPYEQYF
TRBJ1-2 TRBV30 CAWSESSRGYTF
TRBJ2-7 TRBV4-1 CASSPGLAGSYEQYF
TRBJ2-5 TRBV6-6 CASSFPTGQETQYF
TRBJ2-7 TRBV5-6 CASSLVVGGDSYEQYF
TRBJ2-1 TRBV13 CASSLVSSGLPYNEQFF
TRBJ1-4 TRBV7-8 CASSSLHLLGGQGSTNEKLFF
TRBJ1-1 TRBV2 CASSESNRNTEAFF
TRBJ2-3 TRBV30 CAWSAGQGAKDTQYF
TRBJ2-2 TRBV30 CAWTHTGELFF
TRBJ2-7 TRBV2 CASRVTSGGYEQYF
TRBJ2-5 TRBV21-1 CASSKVGRGGEIGETQYF
TRBJ2-3 TRBV30 CAQDGITDTQYF
TRBJ2-3 TRBV28 CASSLISTDTQYF
TRBJ1-2 TRBV5-1 CASSLRDTYGYTF
TRBJ1-1 TRBV30 CAWRPNMNTEAFF
TRBJ1-1 TRBV7-9 CASSQGTLKTEAFF
TRBJ2-1 TRBV7-3 CASSSWEEGGQFF
TRBJ2-7 TRBV27 CASSLGGYNEQYF
TRBJ1-5 TRBV19 CASSVSTGYQPQHF
TRBJ1-1 TRBV6-1 CASSEGRRPLNTEAFF
TRBJ2-7 TRBV5-8 CASSLRRLTVEGYEQYF
TRBJ2-1 TRBV25-1 CASSGQPTYNEQFF
TRBJ2-3 TRBV13 CASSLRRVGTDTQYF
TRBJ1-1 TRBV28 CASKDRVNTEAFF
TRBJ2-7 TRBV30 CAWTLGQGYEQYF
TRBJ1-1 TRBV4-3 CASSQGWGQDTEAFF
TRBJ2-5 TRBV28 CASSPNEGRETQYF
TRBJ1-1 TRBV5-4 CASSLFDAEAFF
TRBJ2-5 TRBV2 CASSERDEYQETQYF